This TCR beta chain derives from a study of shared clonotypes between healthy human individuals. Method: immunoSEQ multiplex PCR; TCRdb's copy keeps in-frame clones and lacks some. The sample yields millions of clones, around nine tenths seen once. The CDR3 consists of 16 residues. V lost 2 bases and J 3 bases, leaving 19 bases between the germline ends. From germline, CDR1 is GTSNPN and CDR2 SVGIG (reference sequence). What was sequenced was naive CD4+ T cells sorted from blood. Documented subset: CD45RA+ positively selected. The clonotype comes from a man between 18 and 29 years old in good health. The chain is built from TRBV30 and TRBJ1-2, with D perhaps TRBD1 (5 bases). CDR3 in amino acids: CAWSKKGLRDDYGYTF. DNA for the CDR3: TGTGCCTGGAGTAAGAAGGGACTACGGGATGACTATGGCTACACCTTC.